The next 5 T cell receptor beta chains were all read from a single sample in a study of type 1 and type 2 diabetes patients. Amplification started from genomic DNA. Multiplex PCR with 30 forward and 13 reverse primers amplified the TCR beta CDR3. TCRdb passed the multiplex PCR reads through MiXCR, listing each CDR3 protein once. The sample records about 270,000 distinct CDR3 sequences, 45% to 60% being singletons. Sequenced material: peripheral blood mononuclear cells (PBMCs). These receptors were obtained from a man between 18 and 29 years old with type 2 diabetes.

This clonotype was seen many times. The rearrangement joins TRBV4-2 to TRBJ2-2; D tentatively reads TRBD1 or TRBD2 (5 bases each). CDR3 size: 16 residues. Germline V gene data show CDR1 as LGHNA and CDR2 as YNFKEQ. The V end lost 0 bases, the J end lost 7 bases, and 15 bases lay between the germline ends. The CDR3 DNA follows: TGTGCCAGCAGCCAAGATGGGGGTGGTTCCTTCGGGGAGCTGTTTTTT. Protein: CASSQDGGGSFGELFF.

Concerning this clonotype itself: An end of the junction differs from the germline gene, which may be a read error. The chain combines TRBV25-1 with TRBJ1-2, with no clear D. CDR1 and CDR2 (germline): MGHDK, SYGVNS. The CDR3 sequence is 14 residues long. This CDR3 is CAGSELRVPYGYTF. The CDR3 DNA follows: TGTGCCGGCAGTGAATTGAGGGTTCCCTATGGCTACACCTTC.

In this sample, this clonotype turned up many times. CDR3 in amino acids: CASSPSGTETQYF. The CDR3 DNA is TGTGCCAGTAGTCCTAGCGGGACAGAGACCCAGTACTTC. This rearrangement joins TRBV19 to TRBJ2-5; 9 nucleotides align to TRBD2. Germline V lookup: CDR1 LNHDA, CDR2 SQIVND (reference sequence). Unmatched junction bases numbered 2, after V lost 5 bases and J lost 4 bases. The CDR3 contains 13 residues.

The J gene is TRBJ2-5, the V gene TRBV5-1; D tentatively fits TRBD1 or TRBD2 (7 bases each). The tail of the sequence fits TRBJ2-7 better, so the J call may be wrong. This CDR3 has 13 residues. Germline CDR1 reads SGHRS; CDR2 reads YFSETQ. The CDR3 nucleotides read TGCGCCAGCAGCCGACAGGGAGGGTCCGAGCAGTACTTC. It encodes CASSRQGGSEQYF.

This rearrangement joins TRBV9 to TRBJ2-1, with 8 bases matching TRBD1. V dropped 1 base and J dropped 0; count of bases not matched to a gene: 9. This CDR3 has 18 amino acids. In germline, CDR1 is SGDLS, CDR2 YYNGEE. CDR3 sequence: CASSVRTGPVRSYNEQFF. The CDR3 DNA is TGTGCCAGCAGCGTACGGACAGGGCCAGTGCGCTCCTACAATGAGCAGTTCTTC.